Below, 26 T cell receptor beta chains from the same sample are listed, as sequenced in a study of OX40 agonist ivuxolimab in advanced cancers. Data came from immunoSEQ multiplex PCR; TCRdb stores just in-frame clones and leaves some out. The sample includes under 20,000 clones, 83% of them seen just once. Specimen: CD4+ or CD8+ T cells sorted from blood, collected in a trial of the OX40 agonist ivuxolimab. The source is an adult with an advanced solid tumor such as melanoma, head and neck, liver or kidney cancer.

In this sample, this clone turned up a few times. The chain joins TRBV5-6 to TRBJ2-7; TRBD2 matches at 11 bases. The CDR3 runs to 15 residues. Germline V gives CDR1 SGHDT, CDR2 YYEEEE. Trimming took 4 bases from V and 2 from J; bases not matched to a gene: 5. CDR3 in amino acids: CASSPGLAVTYEQYF. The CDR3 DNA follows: TGTGCCAGCAGCCCGGGACTAGCGGTAACCTACGAGCAGTACTTC.

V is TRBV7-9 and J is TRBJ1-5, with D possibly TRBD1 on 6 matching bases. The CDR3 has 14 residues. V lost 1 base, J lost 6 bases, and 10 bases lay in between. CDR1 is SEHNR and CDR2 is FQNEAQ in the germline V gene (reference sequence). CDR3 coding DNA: TGTGCCAGCAGCTTAGAGGGGGTAATTCAGCCCCAGCATTTT. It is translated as CASSLEGVIQPQHF.

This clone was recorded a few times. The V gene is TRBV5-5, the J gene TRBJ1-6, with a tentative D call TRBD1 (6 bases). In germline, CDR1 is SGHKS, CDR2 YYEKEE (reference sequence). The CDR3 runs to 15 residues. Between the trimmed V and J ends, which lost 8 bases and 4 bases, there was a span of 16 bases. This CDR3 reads CASRAGAPYNSPLHF. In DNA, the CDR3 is TGTGCCAGTAGGGCGGGGGCACCTTATAATTCACCCCTCCACTTT. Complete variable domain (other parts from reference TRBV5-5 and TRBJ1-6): DAGVTQSPTHLIKTRGQQVTLRCSPISGHKSVSWYQQVLGQGPQFIFQYYEKEERGRGNFPDRFSARQFPNYSSELNVNALLLGDSALYLCASRAGAPYNSPLHFGNGTRLTVT.

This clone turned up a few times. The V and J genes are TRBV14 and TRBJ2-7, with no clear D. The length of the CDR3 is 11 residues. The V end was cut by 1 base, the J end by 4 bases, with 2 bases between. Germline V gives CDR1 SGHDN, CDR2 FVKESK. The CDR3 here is CASSQGYEQYF. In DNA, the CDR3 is TGTGCCAGCAGCCAAGGTTACGAGCAGTACTTC.

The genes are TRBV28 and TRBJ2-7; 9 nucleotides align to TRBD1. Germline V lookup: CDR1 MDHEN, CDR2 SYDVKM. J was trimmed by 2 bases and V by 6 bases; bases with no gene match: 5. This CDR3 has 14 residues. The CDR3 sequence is CASSGTGRTYEQYF. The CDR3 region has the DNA TGTGCCAGCAGCGGGACAGGGAGAACCTACGAGCAGTACTTC.

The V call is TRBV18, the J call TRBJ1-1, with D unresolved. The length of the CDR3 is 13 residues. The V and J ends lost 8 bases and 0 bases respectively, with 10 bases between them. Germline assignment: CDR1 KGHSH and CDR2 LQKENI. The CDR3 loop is CASAQPLNTEAFF. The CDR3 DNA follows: TGTGCCAGCGCCCAACCGTTGAACACTGAAGCTTTCTTT. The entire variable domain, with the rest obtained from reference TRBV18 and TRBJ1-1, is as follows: NAGVMQNPRHLVRRRGQEARLRCSPMKGHSHVYWYRQLPEEGLKFMVYLQKENIIDESGMPKERFSAEFPKEGPSILRIQQVVRGDSAAYFCASAQPLNTEAFFGQGTRLTVV.

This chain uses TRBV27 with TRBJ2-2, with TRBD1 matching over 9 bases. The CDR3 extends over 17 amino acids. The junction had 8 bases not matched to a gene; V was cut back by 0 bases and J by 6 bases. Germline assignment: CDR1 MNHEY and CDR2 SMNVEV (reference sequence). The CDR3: CASSLSRGQGGAGELFF. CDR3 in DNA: TGTGCCAGCAGTTTATCGAGGGGACAGGGCGGCGCCGGGGAGCTGTTTTTT.

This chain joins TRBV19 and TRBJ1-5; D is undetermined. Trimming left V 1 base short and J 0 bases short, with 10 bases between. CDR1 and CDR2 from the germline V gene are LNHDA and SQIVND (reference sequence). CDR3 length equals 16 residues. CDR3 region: CASSIVDLYSNQPQHF. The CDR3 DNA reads TGTGCCAGTAGTATAGTCGACCTGTATAGCAATCAGCCCCAGCATTTT.

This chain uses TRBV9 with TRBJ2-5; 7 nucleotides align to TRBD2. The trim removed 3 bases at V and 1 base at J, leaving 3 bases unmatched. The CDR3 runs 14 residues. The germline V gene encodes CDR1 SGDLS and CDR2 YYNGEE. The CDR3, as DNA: TGTGCCAGCAGCGCTTCGGGAGGCCAAGAGACCCAGTACTTC. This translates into CASSASGGQETQYF.

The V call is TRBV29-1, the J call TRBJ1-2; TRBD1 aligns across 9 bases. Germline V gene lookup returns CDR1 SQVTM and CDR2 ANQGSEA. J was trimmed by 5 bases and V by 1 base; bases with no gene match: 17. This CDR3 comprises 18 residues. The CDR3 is CSVEVREQGAIRRYGYTF. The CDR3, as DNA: TGCAGCGTTGAAGTAAGGGAACAGGGGGCCATCAGGAGATATGGCTACACCTTC.

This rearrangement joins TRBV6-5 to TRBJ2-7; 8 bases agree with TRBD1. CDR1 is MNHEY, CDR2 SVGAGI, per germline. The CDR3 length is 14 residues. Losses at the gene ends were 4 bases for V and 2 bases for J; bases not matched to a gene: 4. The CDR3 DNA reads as TGTGCCAGCAGTTCCGGACAGGGAGCCTACGAGCAGTACTTC. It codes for CASSSGQGAYEQYF.

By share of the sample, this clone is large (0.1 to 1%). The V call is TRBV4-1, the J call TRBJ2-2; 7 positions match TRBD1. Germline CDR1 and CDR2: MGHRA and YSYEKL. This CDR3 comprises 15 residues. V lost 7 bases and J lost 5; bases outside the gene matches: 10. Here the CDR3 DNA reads TGCGCCAGCAAAGACAGGGTGGGTGAGACCGGGGAGCTGTTTTTT. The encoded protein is CASKDRVGETGELFF.

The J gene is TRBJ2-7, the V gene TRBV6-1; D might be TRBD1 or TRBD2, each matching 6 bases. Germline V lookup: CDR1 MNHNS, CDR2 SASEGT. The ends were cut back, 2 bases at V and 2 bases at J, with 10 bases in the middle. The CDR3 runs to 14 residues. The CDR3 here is CASSENGGPYEQYF. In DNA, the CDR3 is TGTGCCAGCAGTGAAAACGGGGGCCCCTACGAGCAGTACTTC.

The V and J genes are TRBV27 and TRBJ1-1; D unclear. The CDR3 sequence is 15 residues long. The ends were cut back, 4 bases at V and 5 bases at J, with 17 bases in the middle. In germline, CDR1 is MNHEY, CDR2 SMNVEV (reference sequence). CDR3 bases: TGTGCCAGCAGTTCCCCCCCTGGGGTGAGGACTGAAGCTTTCTTT. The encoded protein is CASSSPPGVRTEAFF.

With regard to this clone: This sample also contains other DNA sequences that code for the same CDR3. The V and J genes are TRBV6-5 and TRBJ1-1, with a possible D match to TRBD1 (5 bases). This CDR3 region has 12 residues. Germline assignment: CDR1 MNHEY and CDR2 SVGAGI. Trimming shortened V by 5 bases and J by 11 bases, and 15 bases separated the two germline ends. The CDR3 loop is CASSGTGRLAFF. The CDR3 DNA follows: TGTGCCAGCAGTGGGACGGGGCGTCTGGCTTTCTTT.

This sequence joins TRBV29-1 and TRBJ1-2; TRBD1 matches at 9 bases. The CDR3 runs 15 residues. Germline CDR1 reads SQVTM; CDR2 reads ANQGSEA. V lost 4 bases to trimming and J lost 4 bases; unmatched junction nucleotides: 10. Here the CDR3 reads CSVARTGDRGYGYTF. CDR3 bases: TGCAGCGTTGCCCGGACAGGGGATCGCGGCTATGGCTACACCTTC. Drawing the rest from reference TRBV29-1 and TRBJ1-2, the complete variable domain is SAVISQKPSRDICQRGTSLTIQCQVDSQVTMMFWYRQQPGQSLTLIATANQGSEATYESGFVIDKFPISRPNLTFSTLTVSNMSPEDSSIYLCSVARTGDRGYGYTFGSGTRLTVV.

CDR3 region: CASSYGQPSSYNEQFF. The CDR3 bases are TGTGCCAGCAGTTACGGACAGCCGAGCTCCTACAATGAGCAGTTCTTC. This chain connects TRBV2 to TRBJ2-1; TRBD1 is a possible D gene (6 bases). The CDR3 is 16 amino acids. The V end was cut by 5 bases, the J end by 0 bases, with 14 bases between. Germline V gene lookup returns CDR1 SNHLY and CDR2 FYNNEI.

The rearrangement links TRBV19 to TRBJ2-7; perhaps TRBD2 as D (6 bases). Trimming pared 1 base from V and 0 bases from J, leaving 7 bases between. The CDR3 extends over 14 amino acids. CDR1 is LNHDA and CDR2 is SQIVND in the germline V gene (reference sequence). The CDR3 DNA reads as TGTGCCAGTAGTATAGCCGGGAGCTCCTACGAGCAGTACTTC. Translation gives CASSIAGSSYEQYF. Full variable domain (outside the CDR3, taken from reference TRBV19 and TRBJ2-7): DGGITQSPKYLFRKEGQNVTLSCEQNLNHDAMYWYRQDPGQGLRLIYYSQIVNDFQKGDIAEGYSVSREKKESFPLTVTSAQKNPTAFYLCASSIAGSSYEQYFGPGTRLTVT.

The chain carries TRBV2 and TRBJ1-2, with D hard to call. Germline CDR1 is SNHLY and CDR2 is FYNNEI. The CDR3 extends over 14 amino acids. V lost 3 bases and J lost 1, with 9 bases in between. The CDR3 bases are TGTGCCAGCAGTGAGGCATGGGATAACTATGGCTACACCTTC. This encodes CASSEAWDNYGYTF.

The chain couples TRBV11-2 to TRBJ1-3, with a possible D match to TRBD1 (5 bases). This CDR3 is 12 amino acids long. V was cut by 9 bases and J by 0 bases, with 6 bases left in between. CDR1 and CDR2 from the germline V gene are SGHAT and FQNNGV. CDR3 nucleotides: TGTGCCAGTGGGGGCTCTGGAAACACCATATATTTT. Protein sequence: CASGGSGNTIYF.

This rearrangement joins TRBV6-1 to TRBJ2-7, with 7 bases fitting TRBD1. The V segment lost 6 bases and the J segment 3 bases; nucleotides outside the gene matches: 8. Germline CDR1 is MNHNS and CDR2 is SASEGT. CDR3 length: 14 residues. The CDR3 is CASSTGQFNYEQYF. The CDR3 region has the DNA TGTGCCAGCAGCACGGGACAGTTTAACTACGAGCAGTACTTC.

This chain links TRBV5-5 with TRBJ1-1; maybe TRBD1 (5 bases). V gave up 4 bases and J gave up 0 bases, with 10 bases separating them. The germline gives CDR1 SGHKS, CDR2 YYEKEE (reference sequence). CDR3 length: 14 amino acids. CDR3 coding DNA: TGTGCCAGCAGCCCCGGGGGGTTGAACACTGAAGCTTTCTTT. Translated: CASSPGGLNTEAFF.

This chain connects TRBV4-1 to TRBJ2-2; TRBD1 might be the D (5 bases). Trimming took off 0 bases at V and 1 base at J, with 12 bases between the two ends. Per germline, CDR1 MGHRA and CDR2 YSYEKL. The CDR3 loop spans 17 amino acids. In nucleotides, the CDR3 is TGCGCCAGCAGCCAAGATCCCGACAGTCTGAACACCGGGGAGCTGTTTTTT. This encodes CASSQDPDSLNTGELFF.

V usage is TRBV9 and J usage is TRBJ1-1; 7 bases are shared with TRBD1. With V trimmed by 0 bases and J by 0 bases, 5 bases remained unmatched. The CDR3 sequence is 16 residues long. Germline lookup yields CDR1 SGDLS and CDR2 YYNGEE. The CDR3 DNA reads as TGTGCCAGCAGCGTAGGGAGAACAGGGGTGAACACTGAAGCTTTCTTT. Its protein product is CASSVGRTGVNTEAFF.

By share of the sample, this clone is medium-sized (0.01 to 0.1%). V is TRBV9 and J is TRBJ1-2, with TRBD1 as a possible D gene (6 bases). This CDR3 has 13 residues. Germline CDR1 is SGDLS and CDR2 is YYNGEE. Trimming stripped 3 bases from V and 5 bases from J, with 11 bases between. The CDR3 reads CASSDNRDYGYTF. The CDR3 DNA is TGTGCCAGCAGCGATAACAGGGATTATGGCTACACCTTC.

This chain's CDR3 is CASSYSRGQATFEAFF. The CDR3 coding sequence is TGTGCCAGCAGTTACTCGAGAGGACAGGCGACTTTTGAAGCTTTCTTT. The chain recombines TRBV6-5 with TRBJ1-1, with 7 bases aligning to TRBD1. The J segment lost 7 bases and the V segment lost 0 bases, leaving 11 bases of the junction unmatched. Germline V CDR1 and CDR2: MNHEY, SVGAGI. There are 16 residues in the CDR3.